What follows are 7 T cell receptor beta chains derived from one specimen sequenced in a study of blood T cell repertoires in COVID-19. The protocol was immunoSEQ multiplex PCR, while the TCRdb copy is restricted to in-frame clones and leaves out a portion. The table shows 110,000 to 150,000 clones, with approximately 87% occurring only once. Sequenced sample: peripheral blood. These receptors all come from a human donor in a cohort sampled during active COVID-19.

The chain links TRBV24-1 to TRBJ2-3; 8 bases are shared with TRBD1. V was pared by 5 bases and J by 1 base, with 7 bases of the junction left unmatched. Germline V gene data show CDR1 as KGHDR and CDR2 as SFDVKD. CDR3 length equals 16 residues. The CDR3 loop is CATSAPQGAGTDTQYF. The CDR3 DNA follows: TGTGCCACCAGTGCCCCCCAGGGGGCAGGCACAGATACGCAGTATTTT.

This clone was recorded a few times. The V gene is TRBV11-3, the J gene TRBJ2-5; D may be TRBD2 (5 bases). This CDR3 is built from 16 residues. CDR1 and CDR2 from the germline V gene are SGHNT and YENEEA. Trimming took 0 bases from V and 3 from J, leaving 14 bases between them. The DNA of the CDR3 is TGTGCCAGCAGCTTAGATTATCTAGCTGGTGAAGAGACCCAGTACTTC. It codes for CASSLDYLAGEETQYF.

The CDR3 bases are TGTGCCAGCAGCCCGAAGGTCCTAGCGGGATTTCATGAGCAGTTCTTC. Its protein is CASSPKVLAGFHEQFF. The rearrangement links TRBV9 to TRBJ2-1, with 9 nucleotides matching TRBD2. Trimming at V came to 4 bases and at J to 8 bases, leaving 13 bases not matched to a gene. The CDR3 runs 16 residues. Germline V CDR1 and CDR2: SGDLS, YYNGEE.

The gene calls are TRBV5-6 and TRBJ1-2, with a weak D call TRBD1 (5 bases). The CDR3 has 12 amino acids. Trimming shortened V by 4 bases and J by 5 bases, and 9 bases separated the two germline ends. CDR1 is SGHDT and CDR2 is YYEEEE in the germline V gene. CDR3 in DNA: TGTGCCAGCAGCAATCCAGGGTATGGCTACACCTTC. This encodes CASSNPGYGYTF. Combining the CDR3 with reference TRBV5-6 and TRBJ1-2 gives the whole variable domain DAGVTQSPTHLIKTRGQQVTLRCSPKSGHDTVSWYQQALGQGPQFIFQYYEEEERQRGNFPDRFSGHQFPNYSSELNVNALLLGDSALYLCASSNPGYGYTFGSGTRLTVV.

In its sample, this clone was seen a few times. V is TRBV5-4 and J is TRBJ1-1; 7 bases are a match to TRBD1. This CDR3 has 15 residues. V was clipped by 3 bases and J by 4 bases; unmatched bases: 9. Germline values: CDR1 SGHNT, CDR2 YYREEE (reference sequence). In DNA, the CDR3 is TGTGCCAGCAGCTACCGAGACAGGGAATTCACTGAAGCTTTCTTT. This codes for CASSYRDREFTEAFF.

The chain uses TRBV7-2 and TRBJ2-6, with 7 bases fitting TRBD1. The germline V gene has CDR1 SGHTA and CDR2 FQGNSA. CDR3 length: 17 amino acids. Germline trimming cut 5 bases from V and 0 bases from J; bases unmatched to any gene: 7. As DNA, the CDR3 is TGTGCCAGCAGCCCTAACAGGGGAACCTCTGGGGCCAACGTCCTGACTTTC. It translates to CASSPNRGTSGANVLTF. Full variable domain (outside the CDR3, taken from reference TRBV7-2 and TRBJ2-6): GAGVSQSPSNKVTEKGKDVELRCDPISGHTALYWYRQSLGQGLEFLIYFQGNSAPDKSGLPSDRFSAERTGGSVSTLTIQRTQQEDSAVYLCASSPNRGTSGANVLTFGAGSRLTVL.

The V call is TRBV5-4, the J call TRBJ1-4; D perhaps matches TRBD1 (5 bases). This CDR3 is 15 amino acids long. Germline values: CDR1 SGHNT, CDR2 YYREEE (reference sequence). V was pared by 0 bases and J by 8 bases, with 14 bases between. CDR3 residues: CASSLDPTGGEKLFF. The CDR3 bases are TGTGCCAGCAGCTTGGACCCCACCGGGGGGGAAAAACTGTTTTTT.